Below are 6 T cell receptor beta chains sequenced from a single sample in a study of T cells after yellow fever vaccination. Via MiXCR, TCRdb re-called the 5' RACE reads, giving one row per CDR3 protein. This repertoire shows a few hundred thousand distinct CDR3 sequences, around 8.1% found once; its top ten account for approximately 16%. Sequencing was performed on PBMCs, taken around 45 days after the first yellow fever vaccination. The receptors here all came from a man between 18 and 29 years old who received the YFV17D yellow fever vaccine.

V is TRBV12-3 or TRBV12-4 and J is TRBJ2-1; 13 bases match TRBD2. J gave up 4 bases and V 6 bases, and 3 bases lay outside the gene matches. The CDR3 loop spans 15 amino acids. CDR3 bases: TGTGCCAGCAGCATACTAGCGGGGGGGTACAATGAGCAGTTCTTC. This gives the protein CASSILAGGYNEQFF.

The chain couples TRBV11-1 to TRBJ1-3, with D unclear. CDR1 and CDR2 from the germline V gene are SGHAT and FQDESV (reference sequence). This CDR3 contains 18 residues. The V gene lost 2 bases and the J gene lost 2 bases, with 19 bases spanning the gap. The CDR3 nucleotides read TGTGCCAGCAGCTTACCCAGGCCGGATATCTGGCCTGGAAACACCATATATTTT. It encodes CASSLPRPDIWPGNTIYF.

The rearrangement joins TRBV18 to TRBJ2-5; 12 bases fit TRBD1. The ends lost 3 bases at V and 5 bases at J; junction bases unmatched: 4. CDR3 size: 15 residues. Per germline, CDR1 KGHSH and CDR2 LQKENI. CDR3 DNA: TGTGCCAGCTCACCTGGGGACAGGGGGCGTGAGACCCAGTACTTC. Translating it yields CASSPGDRGRETQYF.

The chain's CDR3 is CASSLGDTSGGEIYEQYF. CDR3 nucleotides: TGCGCCAGCAGCCTAGGCGATACTAGCGGGGGGGAAATCTACGAGCAGTACTTC. The chain carries TRBV5-1 and TRBJ2-7, with TRBD2 identical over 13 bases. This CDR3 is 18 amino acids long. CDR1 SGHRS and CDR2 YFSETQ come from the germline V gene. Losses at the gene ends were 4 bases for V and 3 bases for J; bases not matched to a gene: 13.

This clonotype was picked up many times. The rearrangement links TRBV20-1 to TRBJ2-1, with a weak D call TRBD2 (6 bases). CDR1 and CDR2 (germline): DFQATT, SNEGSKA (reference sequence). Between the trimmed V and J ends, which lost 6 bases and 4 bases, there was a span of 16 bases. This CDR3 has 14 amino acids. The CDR3 protein is CSALRDLGYNEQFF. DNA for the CDR3: TGCAGTGCCCTCCGGGACTTGGGGTACAATGAGCAGTTCTTC.

This clonotype was seen more than once but under ten times. The chain carries TRBV12-3 or TRBV12-4 and TRBJ2-2; D is ambiguous. Trimming removed 6 bases from V and 6 bases from J, with 14 bases in between. The CDR3 length is 14 residues. CDR3 residues: CASSHRNRPGELFF. In DNA, the CDR3 is TGTGCCAGCAGCCACCGCAACCGCCCCGGGGAGCTGTTTTTT.